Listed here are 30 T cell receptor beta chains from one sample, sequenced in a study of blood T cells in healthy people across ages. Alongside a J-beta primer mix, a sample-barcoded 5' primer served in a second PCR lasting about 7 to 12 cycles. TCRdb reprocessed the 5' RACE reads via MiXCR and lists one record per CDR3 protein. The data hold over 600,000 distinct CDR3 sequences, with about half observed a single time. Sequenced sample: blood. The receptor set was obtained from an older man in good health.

CDR3 sequence reads: CATSDSSGTSEETQYF. CDR3 nucleotides: TGTGCCACCAGTGACTCATCCGGGACTAGCGAAGAGACCCAGTACTTC. V and J are TRBV24-1 and TRBJ2-5, with 10 nucleotides matching TRBD2. The CDR3 loop spans 16 amino acids. In germline, CDR1 is KGHDR, CDR2 SFDVKD. With V trimmed by 4 bases and J by 3 bases, 7 bases remained unmatched.

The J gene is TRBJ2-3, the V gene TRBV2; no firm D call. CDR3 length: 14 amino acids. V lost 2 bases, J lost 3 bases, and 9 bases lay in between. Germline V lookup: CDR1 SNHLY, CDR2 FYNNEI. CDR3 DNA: TGTGCCAGCAGTGAACAGCGAGATACAGATACGCAGTATTTT. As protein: CASSEQRDTDTQYF.

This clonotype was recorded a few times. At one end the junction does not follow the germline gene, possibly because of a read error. Here the CDR3 reads CASSGGQSYEQYF. The CDR3 nucleotides read TGTGCCAGCAGTGGAGGACAAAGCTACGAGCAGTACTTC. This chain links TRBV10-3 with TRBJ2-7, with D perhaps TRBD1 or TRBD2 (5 bases each). The CDR3 length is 13 residues. Germline CDR1 ENHRY, CDR2 SYGVKD.

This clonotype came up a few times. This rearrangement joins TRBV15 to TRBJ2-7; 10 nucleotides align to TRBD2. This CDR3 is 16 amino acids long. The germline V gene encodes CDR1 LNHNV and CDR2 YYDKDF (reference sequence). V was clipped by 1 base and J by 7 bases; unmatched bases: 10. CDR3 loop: CATSRAIPSGSVEQYF. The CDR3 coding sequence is TGTGCCACCAGCAGAGCAATACCTAGCGGGAGTGTTGAGCAGTACTTC.

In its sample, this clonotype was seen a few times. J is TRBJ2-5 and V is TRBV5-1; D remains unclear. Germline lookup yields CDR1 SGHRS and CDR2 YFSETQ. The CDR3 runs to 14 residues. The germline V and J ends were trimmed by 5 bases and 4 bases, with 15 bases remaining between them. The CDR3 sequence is CASRLGPRPETQYF. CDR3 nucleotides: TGCGCCAGCAGACTTGGGCCCCGGCCAGAGACCCAGTACTTC.

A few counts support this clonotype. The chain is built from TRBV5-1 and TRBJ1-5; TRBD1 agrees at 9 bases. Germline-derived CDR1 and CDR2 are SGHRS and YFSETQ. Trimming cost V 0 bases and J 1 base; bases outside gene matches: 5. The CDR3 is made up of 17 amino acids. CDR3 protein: CASSLDGTGTSNQPQHF. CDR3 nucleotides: TGCGCCAGCAGCTTGGACGGGACAGGGACGAGCAATCAGCCCCAGCATTTT.

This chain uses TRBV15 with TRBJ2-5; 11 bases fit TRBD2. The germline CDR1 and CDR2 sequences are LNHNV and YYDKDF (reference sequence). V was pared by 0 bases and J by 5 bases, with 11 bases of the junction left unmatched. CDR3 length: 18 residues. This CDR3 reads CATSREAFSGRAVETQYF. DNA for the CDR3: TGTGCCACCAGCAGAGAGGCCTTTAGCGGGAGGGCCGTGGAGACCCAGTACTTC.

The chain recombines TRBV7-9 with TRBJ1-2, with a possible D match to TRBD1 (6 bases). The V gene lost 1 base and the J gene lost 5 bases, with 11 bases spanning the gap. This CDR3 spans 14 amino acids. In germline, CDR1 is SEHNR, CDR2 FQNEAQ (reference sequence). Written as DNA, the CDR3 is TGTGCCAGCAGCTTAGGGGGGCAGAGGTATGGCTACACCTTC. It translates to CASSLGGQRYGYTF.

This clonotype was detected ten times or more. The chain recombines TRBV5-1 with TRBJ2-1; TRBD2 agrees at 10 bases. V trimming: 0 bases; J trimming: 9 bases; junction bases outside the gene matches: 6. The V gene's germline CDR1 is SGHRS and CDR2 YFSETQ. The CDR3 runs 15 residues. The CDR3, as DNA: TGCGCCAGCAGCTTGGCCAGCGGGAGGGCAGGTGAGCAGTTCTTC. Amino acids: CASSLASGRAGEQFF.

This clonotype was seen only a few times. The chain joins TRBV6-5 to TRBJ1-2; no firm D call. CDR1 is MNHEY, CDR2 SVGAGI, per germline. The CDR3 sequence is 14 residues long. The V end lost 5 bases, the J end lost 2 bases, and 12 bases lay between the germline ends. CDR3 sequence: CASSPSQANYGYTF. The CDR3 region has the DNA TGTGCCAGCAGTCCCTCCCAAGCCAACTATGGCTACACCTTC.

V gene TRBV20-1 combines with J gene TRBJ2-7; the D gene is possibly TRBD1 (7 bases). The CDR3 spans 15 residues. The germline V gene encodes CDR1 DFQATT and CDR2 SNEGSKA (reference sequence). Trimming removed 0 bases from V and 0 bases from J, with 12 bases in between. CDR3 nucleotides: TGCAGTGCTAGAGATCAGGGGGGAAACTCCTACGAGCAGTACTTC. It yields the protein CSARDQGGNSYEQYF.

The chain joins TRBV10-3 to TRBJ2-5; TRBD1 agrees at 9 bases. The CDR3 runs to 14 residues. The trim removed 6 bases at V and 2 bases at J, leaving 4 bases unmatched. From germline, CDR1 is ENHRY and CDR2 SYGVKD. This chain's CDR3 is CAIRQGAEQETQYF. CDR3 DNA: TGTGCCATCAGACAGGGGGCAGAACAAGAGACCCAGTACTTC.

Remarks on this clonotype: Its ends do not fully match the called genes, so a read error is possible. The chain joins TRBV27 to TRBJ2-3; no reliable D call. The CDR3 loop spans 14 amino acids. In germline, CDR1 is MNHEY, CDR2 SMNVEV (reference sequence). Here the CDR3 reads CASSLSWRTDTQYF. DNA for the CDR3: TGCGCCAGCAGTTTATCGTGGCGCACAGATACGCAGTATTTT.

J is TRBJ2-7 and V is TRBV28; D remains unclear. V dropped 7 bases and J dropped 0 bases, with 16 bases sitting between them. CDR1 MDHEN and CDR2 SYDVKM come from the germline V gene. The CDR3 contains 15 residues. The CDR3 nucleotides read TGTGCCAGCAACCTAGGCCCACGAAGCTCCTACGAGCAGTACTTC. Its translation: CASNLGPRSSYEQYF.

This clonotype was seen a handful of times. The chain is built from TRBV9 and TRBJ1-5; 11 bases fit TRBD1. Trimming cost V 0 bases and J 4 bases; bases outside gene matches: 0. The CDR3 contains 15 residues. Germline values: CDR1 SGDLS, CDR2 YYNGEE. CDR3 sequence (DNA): TGTGCCAGCAGCGTAGGGGACAGGGGGAATCAGCCCCAGCATTTT. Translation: CASSVGDRGNQPQHF.

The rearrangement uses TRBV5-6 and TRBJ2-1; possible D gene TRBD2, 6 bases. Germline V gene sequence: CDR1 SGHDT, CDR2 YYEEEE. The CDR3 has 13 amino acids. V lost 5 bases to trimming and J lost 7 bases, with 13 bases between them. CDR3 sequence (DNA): TGTGCCAGCAGAACCCAGGGAGGAAATGAGCAGTTCTTC. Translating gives CASRTQGGNEQFF.

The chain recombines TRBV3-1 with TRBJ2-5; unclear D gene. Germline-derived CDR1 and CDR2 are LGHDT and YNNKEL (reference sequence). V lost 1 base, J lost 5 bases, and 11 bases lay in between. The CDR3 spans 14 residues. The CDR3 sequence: CASSQALEYETQYF. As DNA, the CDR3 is TGTGCCAGCAGCCAAGCCTTGGAGTATGAGACCCAGTACTTC.

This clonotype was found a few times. CDR3 protein: CASSPRAGSGEQYF. The CDR3 DNA reads as TGTGCCAGCAGCCCTAGGGCCGGGTCGGGTGAGCAGTACTTC. This rearrangement joins TRBV7-2 to TRBJ2-7; D is uncertain. The V gene's germline CDR1 is SGHTA and CDR2 FQGNSA. V was pared by 5 bases and J by 7 bases, with 18 bases between. The CDR3 totals 14 residues. Complete variable domain (other parts from reference TRBV7-2 and TRBJ2-7): GAGVSQSPSNKVTEKGKDVELRCDPISGHTALYWYRQSLGQGLEFLIYFQGNSAPDKSGLPSDRFSAERTGGSVSTLTIQRTQQEDSAVYLCASSPRAGSGEQYFGPGTRLTVT.

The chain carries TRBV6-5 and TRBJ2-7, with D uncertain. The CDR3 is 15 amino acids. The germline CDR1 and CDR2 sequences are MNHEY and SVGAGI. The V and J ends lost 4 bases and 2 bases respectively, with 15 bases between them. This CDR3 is CASSSRRSVAYEQYF. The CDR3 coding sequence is TGTGCCAGCAGTTCAAGACGGAGCGTAGCCTACGAGCAGTACTTC.

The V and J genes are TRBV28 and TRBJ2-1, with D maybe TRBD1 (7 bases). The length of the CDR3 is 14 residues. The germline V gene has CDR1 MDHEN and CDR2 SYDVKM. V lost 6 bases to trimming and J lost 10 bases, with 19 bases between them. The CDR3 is CASRWSRGDWEQFF. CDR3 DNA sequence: TGTGCCAGCAGGTGGAGCAGGGGGGATTGGGAGCAGTTCTTC.

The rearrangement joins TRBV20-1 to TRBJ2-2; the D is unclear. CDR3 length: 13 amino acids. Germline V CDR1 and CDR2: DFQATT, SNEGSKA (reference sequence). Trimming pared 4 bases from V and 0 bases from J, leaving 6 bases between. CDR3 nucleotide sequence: TGCAGTGCTAAGACTGCGAACACCGGGGAGCTGTTTTTT. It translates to CSAKTANTGELFF.

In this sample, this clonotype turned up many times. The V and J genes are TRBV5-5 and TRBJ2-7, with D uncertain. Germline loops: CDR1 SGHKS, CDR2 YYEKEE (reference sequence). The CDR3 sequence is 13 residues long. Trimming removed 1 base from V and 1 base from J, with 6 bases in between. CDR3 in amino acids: CASSLTYSYEQYF. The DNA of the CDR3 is TGTGCCAGCAGCTTGACTTATTCCTACGAGCAGTACTTC. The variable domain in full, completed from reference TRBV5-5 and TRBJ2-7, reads DAGVTQSPTHLIKTRGQQVTLRCSPISGHKSVSWYQQVLGQGPQFIFQYYEKEERGRGNFPDRFSARQFPNYSSELNVNALLLGDSALYLCASSLTYSYEQYFGPGTRLTVT.

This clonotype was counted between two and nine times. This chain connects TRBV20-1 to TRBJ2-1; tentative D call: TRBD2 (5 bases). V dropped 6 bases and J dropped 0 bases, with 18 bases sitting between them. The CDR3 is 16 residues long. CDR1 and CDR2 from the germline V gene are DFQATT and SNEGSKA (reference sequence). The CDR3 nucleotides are TGCAGTGCCGACCAACAAGGGAGTCGCTCCTACAATGAGCAGTTCTTC. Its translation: CSADQQGSRSYNEQFF.

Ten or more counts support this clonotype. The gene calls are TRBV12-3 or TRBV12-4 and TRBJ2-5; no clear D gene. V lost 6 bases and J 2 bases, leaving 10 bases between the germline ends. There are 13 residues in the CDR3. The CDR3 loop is CASSLDSQETQYF. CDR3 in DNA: TGTGCCAGCAGCCTAGACTCTCAAGAGACCCAGTACTTC.

In DNA form, the CDR3 reads TGCAGTGCTAATAGCGGGGGGACTTACAATGAGCAGTTCTTC. The encoded protein is CSANSGGTYNEQFF. The gene calls are TRBV20-1 and TRBJ2-1, with TRBD2 matching 10 bases. The CDR3 loop spans 14 amino acids. V lost 4 bases, J lost 4 bases, and 4 bases stayed unmatched. Germline V lookup: CDR1 DFQATT, CDR2 SNEGSKA (reference sequence).

CDR3 in DNA: TGTGCCAGCAGTAACCGGACGGCCCCGGATGGCTACACCTTC. This encodes CASSNRTAPDGYTF. V usage is TRBV7-9 and J usage is TRBJ1-2, with D hard to call. Germline values: CDR1 SEHNR, CDR2 FQNEAQ (reference sequence). V was trimmed by 6 bases and J by 6 bases, leaving 17 bases between them. This CDR3 spans 14 amino acids.

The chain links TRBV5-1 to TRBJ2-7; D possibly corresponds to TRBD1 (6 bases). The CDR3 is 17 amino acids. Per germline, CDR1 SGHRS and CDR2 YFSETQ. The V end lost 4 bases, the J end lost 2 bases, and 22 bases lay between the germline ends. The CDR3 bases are TGCGCCAGCAGCCTAAGAGCTACAGGGAACGGGGCCTACGAGCAGTACTTC. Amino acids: CASSLRATGNGAYEQYF.

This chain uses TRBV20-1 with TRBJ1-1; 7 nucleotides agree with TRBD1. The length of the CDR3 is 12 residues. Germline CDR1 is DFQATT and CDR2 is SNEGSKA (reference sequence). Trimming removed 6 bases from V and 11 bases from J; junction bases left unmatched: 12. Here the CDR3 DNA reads TGCAGTGCCAGACCGACAGGGTATATCGCTTTCTTT. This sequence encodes CSARPTGYIAFF.

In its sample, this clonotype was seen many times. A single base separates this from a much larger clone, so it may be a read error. The chain's CDR3 is CASSYGASGSYNEQYF. CDR3 DNA sequence: TGTGCCAGCAGTTATGGGGCTAGCGGGAGCTACAATGAGCAGTACTTC. The V call is TRBV9, the J call TRBJ2-7, with TRBD2 matching 10 bases. CDR3 length equals 16 residues. Losses at the gene ends were 5 bases for V and 7 bases for J; bases not matched to a gene: 15. Germline CDR1 reads SGDLS; CDR2 reads YYNGEE.

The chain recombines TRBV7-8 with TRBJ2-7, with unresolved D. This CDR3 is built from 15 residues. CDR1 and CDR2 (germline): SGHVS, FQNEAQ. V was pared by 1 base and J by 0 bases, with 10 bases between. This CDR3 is CASSLGGMASYEQYF. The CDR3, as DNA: TGTGCCAGCAGCTTAGGTGGGATGGCCTCCTACGAGCAGTACTTC.